A single TCR beta chain is shown here with its context. Its antigen is currently unknown. Germline-derived CDR1 and CDR2 are SGHNT and YENEEA. The CDR3 is 14 amino acids. After removal of 3 bases from V and 4 bases from J, the junction contained 1 base not matched to a gene. The data stem from a study of siplizumab effects on memory and regulatory T cells. Regarding the study as a whole: Alloreactive sequences tracing back to unstimulated CD4+ memory cells fell significantly with siplizumab. Proliferating Tregs' suppressive function in siplizumab cultures went unconfirmed. Naive T cells were seen as more diverse than memory cells and as major alloresponse contributors.

TCRdb's copy holds only in-frame clones and misses some; the assay was immunoSEQ multiplex PCR. The profile shows some 100,000 clones, 90% to 95% of them singletons. The specimen sequenced was CD8+ T cells sorted from blood. The TCR was taken from a human donor in good health. This chain joins TRBV11-3 and TRBJ2-2; 8 bases map to TRBD2. The CDR3 region has the DNA TGTGCCAGCAGCTTTCGGGGGGGCACCGGGGAGCTGTTTTTT. Protein sequence: CASSFRGGTGELFF. Filled out from reference TRBV11-3 and TRBJ2-2, the complete variable domain reads EAGVVQSPRYKIIEKKQPVAFWCNPISGHNTLYWYLQNLGQGPELLIRYENEEAVDDSQLPKDRFSAERLKGVDSTLKIQPAELGDSAVYLCASSFRGGTGELFFGEGSRLTVL.